This entry is about one T cell receptor beta chain. Its cognate antigen is unknown. Profiling relied on immunoSEQ multiplex PCR, and the TCRdb table lists in-frame clones only, not all of them. There are 50,000 or so clones in the sample; 80% to 95% occur only once, and approximately 25% lies in the top ten. This specimen comes from a study of OX40 agonist ivuxolimab in advanced cancers. The study, taken as a whole, reports: Doses of 0.1 to 3.0 mg/kg were accompanied by clonal expansion of CD4+ and CD8+ blood T cells by week 6. Mean expanded clone counts were higher in CD8+ than CD4+ T cells.

This CDR3 comprises 15 residues. Looked up from germline, CDR1 is MGHDK and CDR2 is SYGVNS. V lost 10 bases and J lost 0, with 16 bases in between. This specimen was CD4+ or CD8+ T cells sorted from blood, taken in a trial of the OX40 agonist ivuxolimab. This clonotype was sampled from an adult with an advanced solid tumor such as melanoma, head and neck, liver or kidney cancer. The V and J genes are TRBV25-1 and TRBJ2-1; D uncertain. The CDR3 loop is CATLTPGGSYNEQFF. CDR3 nucleotide sequence: TGTGCCACCCTCACTCCGGGCGGCTCCTACAATGAGCAGTTCTTC.